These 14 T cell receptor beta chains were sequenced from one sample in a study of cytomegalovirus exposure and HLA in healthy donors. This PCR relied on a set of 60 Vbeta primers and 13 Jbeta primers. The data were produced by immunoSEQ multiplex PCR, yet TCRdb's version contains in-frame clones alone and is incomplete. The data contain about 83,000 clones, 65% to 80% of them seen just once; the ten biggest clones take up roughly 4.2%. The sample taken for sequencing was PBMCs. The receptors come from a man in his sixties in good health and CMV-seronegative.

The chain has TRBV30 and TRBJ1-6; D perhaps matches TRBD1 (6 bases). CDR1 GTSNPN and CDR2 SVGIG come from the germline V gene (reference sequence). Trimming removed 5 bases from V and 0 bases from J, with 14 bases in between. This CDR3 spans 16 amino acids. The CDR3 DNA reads TGTGCCTGGGACCTACGAGGGGGCTCCTATAATTCACCCCTCCACTTT. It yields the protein CAWDLRGGSYNSPLHF.

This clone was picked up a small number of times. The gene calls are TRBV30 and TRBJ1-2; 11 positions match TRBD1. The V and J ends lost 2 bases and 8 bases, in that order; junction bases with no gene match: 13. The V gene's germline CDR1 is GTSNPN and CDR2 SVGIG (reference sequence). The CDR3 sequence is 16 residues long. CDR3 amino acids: CAWSLRTGGSTGGYTF. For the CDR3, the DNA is TGTGCCTGGAGTCTCCGGACAGGGGGCTCCACGGGGGGCTACACCTTC.

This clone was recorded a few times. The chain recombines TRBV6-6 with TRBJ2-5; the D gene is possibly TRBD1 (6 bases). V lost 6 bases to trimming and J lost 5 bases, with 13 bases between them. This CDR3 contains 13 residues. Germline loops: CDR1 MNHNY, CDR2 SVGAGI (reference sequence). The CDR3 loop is CASRITGQETQYF. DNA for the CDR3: TGTGCCAGCAGGATTACAGGGCAGGAGACCCAGTACTTC.

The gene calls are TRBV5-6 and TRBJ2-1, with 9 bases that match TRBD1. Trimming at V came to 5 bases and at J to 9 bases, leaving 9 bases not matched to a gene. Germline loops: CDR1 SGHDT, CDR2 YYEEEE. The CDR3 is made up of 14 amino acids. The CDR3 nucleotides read TGTGCCAGCAGAAGGGACAGGGTGAGGGGTGAGCAGTTCTTC. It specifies CASRRDRVRGEQFF. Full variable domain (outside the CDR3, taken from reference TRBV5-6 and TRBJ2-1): DAGVTQSPTHLIKTRGQQVTLRCSPKSGHDTVSWYQQALGQGPQFIFQYYEEEERQRGNFPDRFSGHQFPNYSSELNVNALLLGDSALYLCASRRDRVRGEQFFGPGTRLTVL.

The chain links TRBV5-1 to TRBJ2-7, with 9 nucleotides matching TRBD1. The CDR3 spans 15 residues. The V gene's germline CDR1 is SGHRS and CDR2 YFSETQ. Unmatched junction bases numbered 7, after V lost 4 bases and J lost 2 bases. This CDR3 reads CASSLRTGEPYEQYF. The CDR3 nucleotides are TGCGCCAGCAGCCTCAGGACAGGGGAACCCTACGAGCAGTACTTC.

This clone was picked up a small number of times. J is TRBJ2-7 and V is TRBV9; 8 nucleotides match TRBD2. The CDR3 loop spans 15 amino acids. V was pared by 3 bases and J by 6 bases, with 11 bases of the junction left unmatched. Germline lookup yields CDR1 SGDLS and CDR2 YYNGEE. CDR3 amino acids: CASSENGRGAGEQYF. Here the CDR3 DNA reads TGTGCCAGCAGCGAAAATGGGCGGGGGGCCGGCGAGCAGTACTTC.

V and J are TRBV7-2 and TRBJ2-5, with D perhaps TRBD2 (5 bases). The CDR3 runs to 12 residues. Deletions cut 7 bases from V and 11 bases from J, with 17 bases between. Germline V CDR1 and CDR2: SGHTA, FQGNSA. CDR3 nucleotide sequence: TGTGCCAGCACCACGTCTAGTAGGGAGCAGTACTTC. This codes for CASTTSSREQYF.

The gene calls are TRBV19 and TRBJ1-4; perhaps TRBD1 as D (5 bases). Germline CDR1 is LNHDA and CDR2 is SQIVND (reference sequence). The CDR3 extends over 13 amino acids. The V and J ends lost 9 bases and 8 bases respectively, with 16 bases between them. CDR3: CASNWGAGEKLFF. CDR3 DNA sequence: TGTGCCAGCAATTGGGGCGCAGGAGAAAAACTGTTTTTT.

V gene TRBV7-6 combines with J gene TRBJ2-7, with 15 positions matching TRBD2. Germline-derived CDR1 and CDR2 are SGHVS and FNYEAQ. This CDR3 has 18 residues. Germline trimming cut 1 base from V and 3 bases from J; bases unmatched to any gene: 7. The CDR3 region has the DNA TGTGCCAGCAGCTTAGAAGGGACTAGCGGGGGGCCGCTCTACGAGCAGTACTTC. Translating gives CASSLEGTSGGPLYEQYF.

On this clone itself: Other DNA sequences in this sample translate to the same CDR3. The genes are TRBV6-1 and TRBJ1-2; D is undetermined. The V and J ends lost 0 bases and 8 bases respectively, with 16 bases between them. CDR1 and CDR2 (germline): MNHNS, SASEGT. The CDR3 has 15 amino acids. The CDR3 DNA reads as TGTGCCAGCAGTGAAGCTGGTCAGGTGAGTCGGGGCTACACCTTC. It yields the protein CASSEAGQVSRGYTF.

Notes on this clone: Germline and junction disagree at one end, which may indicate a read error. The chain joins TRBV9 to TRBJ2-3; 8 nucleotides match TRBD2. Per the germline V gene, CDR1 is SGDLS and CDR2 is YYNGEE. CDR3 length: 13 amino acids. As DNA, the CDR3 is TGTACCAGCAGCGGGGGCCGGGCAGATACGCAGTATTTT. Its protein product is CTSSGGRADTQYF. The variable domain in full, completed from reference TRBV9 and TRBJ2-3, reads DSGVTQTPKHLITATGQRVTLRCSPRSGDLSVYWYQQSLDQGLQFLIQYYNGEERAKGNILERFSAQQFPDLHSELNLSSLELGDSALYFCTSSGGRADTQYFGPGTRLTVL.

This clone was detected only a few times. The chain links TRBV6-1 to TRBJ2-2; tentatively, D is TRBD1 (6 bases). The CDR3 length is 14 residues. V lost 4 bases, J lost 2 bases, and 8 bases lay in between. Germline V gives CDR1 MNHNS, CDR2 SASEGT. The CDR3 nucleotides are TGTGCCAGCAGTGTACAGGGAAACACCGGGGAGCTGTTTTTT. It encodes CASSVQGNTGELFF.

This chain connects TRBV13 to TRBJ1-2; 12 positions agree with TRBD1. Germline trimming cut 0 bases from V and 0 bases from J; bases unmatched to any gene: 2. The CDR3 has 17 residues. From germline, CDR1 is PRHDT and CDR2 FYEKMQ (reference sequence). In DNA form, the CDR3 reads TGTGCCAGCAGCTTAGGGGGACAGGGGGCGCCTAACTATGGCTACACCTTC. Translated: CASSLGGQGAPNYGYTF. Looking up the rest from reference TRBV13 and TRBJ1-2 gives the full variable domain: AAGVIQSPRHLIKEKRETATLKCYPIPRHDTVYWYQQGPGQDPQFLISFYEKMQSDKGSIPDRFSAQQFSDYHSELNMSSLELGDSALYFCASSLGGQGAPNYGYTFGSGTRLTVV.

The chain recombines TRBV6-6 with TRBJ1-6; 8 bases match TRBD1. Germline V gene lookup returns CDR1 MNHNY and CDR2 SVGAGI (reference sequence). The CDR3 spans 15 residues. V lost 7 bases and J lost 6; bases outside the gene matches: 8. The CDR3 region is CASIQGASANSPLHF. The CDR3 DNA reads TGTGCCAGCATTCAGGGGGCTTCGGCTAATTCACCCCTCCACTTT.